The next 12 T cell receptor beta chains were all read from a single sample in a study of beta chain features in type 1 diabetes. Isolated RNA was reverse transcribed in full, so expressed TCRB transcripts were sequenced. The repertoire was sequenced with immunoSEQ multiplex PCR; TCRdb's copy has only in-frame clones and lacks some. The sample records about 410,000 clones, approximately 13% being singletons. What was sequenced was naive CD4+ T cells from blood. These receptors all come from a man aged 30 to 39 in good health.

The V gene is TRBV7-9, the J gene TRBJ2-2; D gene uncertain. V lost 9 bases, J lost 5 bases, and 13 bases lay in between. The CDR3 extends over 13 amino acids. Germline V gene data show CDR1 as SEHNR and CDR2 as FQNEAQ (reference sequence). The DNA of the CDR3 is TGTGCCAGGGGAAATTCGGGTACCGGGGAGCTGTTTTTT. It encodes CARGNSGTGELFF.

This clone came up a few times. The CDR3 DNA is TGTGCCAGCAGCTTGGACCCGGGGCTTGGCATTCAGTACTTC. This encodes CASSLDPGLGIQYF. J is TRBJ2-4 and V is TRBV7-2; D might be TRBD1 or TRBD2, each matching 5 bases. The germline V gene has CDR1 SGHTA and CDR2 FQGNSA. This CDR3 contains 14 residues. The V gene lost 3 bases and the J gene lost 9 bases, with 15 bases spanning the gap.

The V call is TRBV5-1, the J call TRBJ2-3, with 10 bases aligning to TRBD2. Germline V lookup: CDR1 SGHRS, CDR2 YFSETQ. J was trimmed by 6 bases and V by 4 bases; bases with no gene match: 5. The CDR3 length is 14 residues. The CDR3 region is CASSASGGPDTQYF. CDR3 coding DNA: TGCGCCAGCAGCGCTAGCGGGGGCCCGGATACGCAGTATTTT.

The chain links TRBV25-1 to TRBJ1-1; D not certain. Per germline, CDR1 MGHDK and CDR2 SYGVNS. There are 12 residues in the CDR3. The V and J ends lost 4 bases and 6 bases respectively, with 9 bases between them. The CDR3 reads CASSGNGAEAFF. In DNA, the CDR3 is TGTGCCAGCAGTGGCAACGGGGCTGAAGCTTTCTTT.

This clone was seen a few times. This chain links TRBV19 with TRBJ1-2, with D unclear. This CDR3 comprises 12 residues. The ends were cut back, 7 bases at V and 6 bases at J, with 12 bases in the middle. CDR1 is LNHDA, CDR2 SQIVND, per germline (reference sequence). Here the CDR3 DNA reads TGTGCCAGTACCCCGGGTGTCCATGGCTACACCTTC. It encodes CASTPGVHGYTF.

CDR3 DNA: TGTGCCAGCACCACTCAGACAGGGGGCCAAGAGACCCAGTACTTC. Amino acid sequence: CASTTQTGGQETQYF. The chain uses TRBV2 and TRBJ2-5; 9 positions agree with TRBD1. Trimming cost V 7 bases and J 1 base; bases outside gene matches: 7. The germline V gene has CDR1 SNHLY and CDR2 FYNNEI. The CDR3 has 15 amino acids.

This clone was picked up a small number of times. CDR3 protein: CSAGGTGTSEQYF. CDR3 sequence (DNA): TGCAGCGCTGGGGGCACCGGGACCTCCGAGCAGTACTTC. This chain connects TRBV29-1 to TRBJ2-7; tentatively, D is TRBD1 (6 bases). This CDR3 has 13 amino acids. Germline CDR1 reads SQVTM; CDR2 reads ANQGSEA. Trimming removed 7 bases from V and 6 bases from J, with 19 bases in between.

This clone has only a few counts. The rearrangement uses TRBV30 and TRBJ1-2; D unclear. V lost 0 bases to trimming and J lost 7 bases, with 6 bases between them. Per germline, CDR1 GTSNPN and CDR2 SVGIG (reference sequence). The CDR3 spans 11 residues. The CDR3 loop reads CAWSVAGGYTF. The DNA for the CDR3 is TGTGCCTGGAGTGTCGCCGGTGGCTACACCTTC.

This clone was counted only a few times. V is TRBV4-3 and J is TRBJ2-2; D is unclear. Germline V gene sequence: CDR1 LGHNA, CDR2 YSLEER. The germline V and J ends were trimmed by 0 bases and 6 bases, with 8 bases remaining between them. The CDR3 extends over 14 amino acids. This CDR3 reads CASSQEPGPGELFF. CDR3 nucleotides: TGCGCCAGCAGCCAAGAACCGGGCCCCGGGGAGCTGTTTTTT.

This clone was seen a handful of times. V and J are TRBV29-1 and TRBJ1-4; 8 nucleotides match TRBD1. This CDR3 has 16 residues. The V and J ends lost 2 bases and 4 bases, in that order; junction bases with no gene match: 9. Germline CDR1 reads SQVTM; CDR2 reads ANQGSEA. CDR3 in DNA: TGCAGCGTTGAATTTGGGACAGGAGATCTTAATGAAAAACTGTTTTTT. This translates into CSVEFGTGDLNEKLFF.

This clone was counted between two and nine times. The chain couples TRBV28 to TRBJ1-1; D gene ambiguous. The CDR3 totals 11 residues. Germline V gives CDR1 MDHEN, CDR2 SYDVKM. V lost 2 bases and J lost 7, with 5 bases in between. The CDR3 DNA is TGTGCCAGCAGTTTAGGCCTTGAAGCTTTCTTT. This translates into CASSLGLEAFF.

The chain carries TRBV7-2 and TRBJ2-1; TRBD2 aligns across 8 bases. Unmatched junction bases numbered 3, after V lost 1 base and J lost 1 base. This CDR3 has 16 amino acids. CDR1 and CDR2 from the germline V gene are SGHTA and FQGNSA. The CDR3 protein is CASSLESGGSYNEQFF. CDR3 nucleotide sequence: TGTGCCAGCAGCTTAGAGTCGGGAGGGTCCTACAATGAGCAGTTCTTC.